What follows are 22 T cell receptor beta chains derived from one specimen sequenced in a study of breast tumors, draining lymph nodes, adjacent tissues. One entry per CDR3 protein results from TCRdb running MiXCR on the multiplex PCR reads. The sample has approximately 13,000 distinct CDR3 sequences, roughly half seen once. Sequencing input: tumor-adjacent breast tissue. These receptors were taken from a female donor with breast cancer. Some clones in this sample may be carry-over from other donors' samples.

The chain carries TRBV9 and TRBJ2-3, with TRBD2 identical over 7 bases. V lost 2 bases and J lost 5; bases outside the gene matches: 14. The CDR3 covers 17 residues. From germline, CDR1 is SGDLS and CDR2 YYNGEE. The CDR3 DNA is TGTGCCAGCAGCGTCGACCCACCGGGACTAACTCGAGATACGCAGTATTTT. Translation: CASSVDPPGLTRDTQYF. The complete variable domain, with remaining parts taken from reference TRBV9 and TRBJ2-3, reads DSGVTQTPKHLITATGQRVTLRCSPRSGDLSVYWYQQSLDQGLQFLIQYYNGEERAKGNILERFSAQQFPDLHSELNLSSLELGDSALYFCASSVDPPGLTRDTQYFGPGTRLTVL.

The chain links TRBV4-1 to TRBJ1-2; 10 bases are shared with TRBD1. V trimming: 1 base; J trimming: 2 bases; junction bases outside the gene matches: 1. Looked up from germline, CDR1 is MGHRA and CDR2 is YSYEKL. The CDR3 contains 15 residues. CDR3 amino acids: CASSQATGGNYGYTF. CDR3 sequence (DNA): TGCGCCAGCAGCCAAGCGACAGGGGGCAACTATGGCTACACCTTC.

This rearrangement joins TRBV20-1 to TRBJ1-6; D gene ambiguous. The V end lost 0 bases, the J end lost 16 bases, and 10 bases lay between the germline ends. Germline CDR1 is DFQATT and CDR2 is SNEGSKA (reference sequence). This CDR3 contains 11 residues. The CDR3 DNA follows: TGCAGTGCTAGAGATATAACATCGCTCCACTTT. Translation gives CSARDITSLHF.

There are a few counts of this clonotype. One end of the junction is discordant with germline, which a read error may explain. The chain joins TRBV19 to TRBJ2-7; maybe TRBD2 (5 bases). Germline CDR1 LNHDA, CDR2 SQIVND (reference sequence). The CDR3 has 15 amino acids. The CDR3 DNA reads TGCGCCAGTAGTATAGCCATAAGGGAGACCTACGAGCAGTACTTC. This gives the protein CASSIAIRETYEQYF.

This clonotype was seen many times. A much larger clone is a single base away; this may be a read error. The CDR3 bases are TGTGCCAGCAGTCAATCCCCAGGGTCAGGCAATGAGCAGTTCTTC. It is translated as CASSQSPGSGNEQFF. V gene TRBV6-1 combines with J gene TRBJ2-1, with TRBD1 as a possible D gene (5 bases). CDR3 length equals 15 residues. Trimming took 5 bases from V and 6 from J, leaving 17 bases between them. Germline CDR1 MNHNS, CDR2 SASEGT.

Only a few counts were recorded for this clonotype. An end of the junction does not agree with germline; a read error may underlie this. The chain employs TRBV2 and TRBJ1-6; D may be TRBD1 (6 bases). Germline V gives CDR1 SNHLY, CDR2 FYNNEI. The CDR3 runs 14 residues. CDR3 protein: CASSVARGVFPPHF. The CDR3, as DNA: TGTGCCAGCAGTGTGGCCAGGGGCGTCTTCCCCCCCCACTTT.

This clonotype is categorized as medium-sized. The V and J genes are TRBV2 and TRBJ2-2; D is possibly TRBD1 (5 bases). V was pared by 6 bases and J by 5 bases, with 10 bases between. The length of the CDR3 is 13 residues. Germline V gene sequence: CDR1 SNHLY, CDR2 FYNNEI. This chain's CDR3 is CASRQQETGELFF. For the CDR3, the DNA is TGTGCCAGCAGGCAACAGGAGACCGGGGAGCTGTTTTTT. The full variable domain, completed using reference TRBV2 and TRBJ2-2, is EPEVTQTPSHQVTQMGQEVILRCVPISNHLYFYWYRQILGQKVEFLVSFYNNEISEKSEIFDDQFSVERPDGSNFTLKIRSTKLEDSAMYFCASRQQETGELFFGEGSRLTVL.

The sample holds a few counts of this clonotype. The V call is TRBV29-1, the J call TRBJ1-4, with no clear D. Germline-derived CDR1 and CDR2 are SQVTM and ANQGSEA. Trimming left V 0 bases short and J 3 bases short, with 17 bases between. The CDR3 runs to 17 residues. CDR3 nucleotides: TGCAGCGTTGAAGAAAGGTTACGTCCTGGGGCTAATGAAAAACTGTTTTTT. Translation gives CSVEERLRPGANEKLFF.

The chain uses TRBV2 and TRBJ1-3, with unresolved D. Germline CDR1 SNHLY, CDR2 FYNNEI. CDR3 length equals 14 residues. V was shortened by 6 bases and J by 0 bases, with 9 bases between the two germline ends. The CDR3 nucleotides are TGTGCCAGCAGGATATGGATCTCTGGAAACACCATATATTTT. Its translation is CASRIWISGNTIYF.

This clonotype came up many times. V usage is TRBV6-5 and J usage is TRBJ2-3; D is unclear. Per the germline V gene, CDR1 is MNHEY and CDR2 is SVGAGI. The CDR3 consists of 15 residues. The ends were cut back, 3 bases at V and 0 bases at J, with 10 bases in the middle. The CDR3 DNA follows: TGTGCCAGCAGTTATCGACTGTCTAGCACAGATACGCAGTATTTT. Translated: CASSYRLSSTDTQYF.

This clonotype showed up many times. One base away lies a much larger clone, so this may be a sequencing read error. The chain uses TRBV6-4 and TRBJ2-6, with D possibly TRBD1 on 6 matching bases. The CDR3 runs 15 residues. The germline V gene encodes CDR1 MRHNA and CDR2 SNTAGT. V dropped 9 bases and J dropped 0 bases, with 12 bases sitting between them. The DNA for the CDR3 is TGTGCCAGGAACCTACAGGGCTCTGGGGCCAACGTCCTGACTTTC. It yields the protein CARNLQGSGANVLTF.

Many counts were recorded for this clonotype. The V gene is TRBV6-5, the J gene TRBJ1-5; D unclear. Trimming shortened V by 5 bases and J by 3 bases, and 8 bases separated the two germline ends. Germline V lookup: CDR1 MNHEY, CDR2 SVGAGI. This CDR3 has 13 residues. The chain's CDR3 is CASSTVDNQPQHF. CDR3 DNA sequence: TGTGCCAGCAGTACAGTTGACAATCAGCCCCAGCATTTT.

At least ten counts were recorded for this clonotype. The chain carries TRBV2 and TRBJ2-1; the match to TRBD1 covers 7 bases. CDR3 length: 12 amino acids. The J segment lost 8 bases and the V segment lost 6 bases, leaving 4 bases of the junction unmatched. Germline loops: CDR1 SNHLY, CDR2 FYNNEI. The CDR3 reads CASSTGEDEQFF. The CDR3 nucleotides are TGTGCCAGCAGCACAGGGGAAGATGAGCAGTTCTTC.

Comments on this clonotype: The junction does not match germline at one end; this may be a read error. The chain's CDR3 is CASSDTKAKGRPGPNVLTF. DNA for the CDR3: TGTGCCAGCAGCGATACTAAAGCCAAGGGGCGGCCTGGGCCCAACGTCCTGACTTTC. The V gene is TRBV7-9, the J gene TRBJ2-6, with D tentatively TRBD1 (5 bases). Germline loops: CDR1 SEHNR, CDR2 FQNEAQ (reference sequence). This CDR3 comprises 19 residues.

This clonotype appeared once. V usage is TRBV24-1 and J usage is TRBJ2-2, with D hard to call. The germline CDR1 and CDR2 sequences are KGHDR and SFDVKD. CDR3 length: 15 amino acids. The ends were cut back, 0 bases at V and 0 bases at J, with 4 bases in the middle. The CDR3, as DNA: TGTGCCACCAGTGATTTGCAGTCGAACACCGGGGAGCTGTTTTTT. Residues: CATSDLQSNTGELFF.

This clonotype was seen ten or more times. The chain recombines TRBV19 with TRBJ1-4; no reliable D call. The CDR3 is 19 amino acids. The V end was cut by 5 bases, the J end by 2 bases, with 24 bases between. CDR1 and CDR2 (germline): LNHDA, SQIVND (reference sequence). In DNA form, the CDR3 reads TGTGCCAGTAGTTCTGGACCCTACAAATTCGAGGGTACTAATGAAAAACTGTTTTTT. This translates into CASSSGPYKFEGTNEKLFF.

This clonotype was counted many times. The junction shows a germline mismatch at one end, possibly a read error. The rearrangement joins TRBV12-3 or TRBV12-4 to TRBJ2-5, with D perhaps being TRBD1 or TRBD2 (5 bases each). The CDR3 spans 14 residues. The CDR3 DNA reads TGTGCCAGCAGTTTAGGGGGACGGCAGCATACATTGGACTTC. Amino acid sequence: CASSLGGRQHTLDF.

This chain uses TRBV6-2 or TRBV6-3 with TRBJ2-1; tentatively, D is TRBD2 (6 bases). Germline loops: CDR1 MNHEY, CDR2 SVGEGT. The CDR3 is 16 residues long. V shed 8 bases and J shed 0 bases, with 17 bases lying between them. CDR3 loop: CASEGLAESSYNEQFF. The DNA for the CDR3 is TGTGCCAGCGAAGGGTTAGCGGAGAGCTCCTACAATGAGCAGTTCTTC.

The chain links TRBV5-4 to TRBJ2-3; the D is unclear. Germline CDR1 is SGHNT and CDR2 is YYREEE (reference sequence). The CDR3 extends over 16 amino acids. Trimming took 1 base from V and 0 from J, leaving 12 bases between them. Here the CDR3 reads CASSLLATPSTDTQYF. CDR3 sequence (DNA): TGTGCCAGCAGCTTGCTCGCTACCCCTAGCACAGATACGCAGTATTTT.

In its sample, this clonotype ranks as medium-sized. This chain links TRBV9 with TRBJ2-5; 12 bases align to TRBD1. V was clipped by 2 bases and J by 5 bases; unmatched bases: 1. The germline V gene has CDR1 SGDLS and CDR2 YYNGEE. The CDR3 totals 14 residues. CDR3 nucleotides: TGTGCCAGCAGCGTGGGACAGGGGGCTGAGACCCAGTACTTC. Translation gives CASSVGQGAETQYF. Full variable domain (outside the CDR3, taken from reference TRBV9 and TRBJ2-5): DSGVTQTPKHLITATGQRVTLRCSPRSGDLSVYWYQQSLDQGLQFLIQYYNGEERAKGNILERFSAQQFPDLHSELNLSSLELGDSALYFCASSVGQGAETQYFGPGTRLLVL.

This clonotype was seen once. The chain joins TRBV19 to TRBJ2-1; 7 nucleotides line up with TRBD2. The tail of the sequence fits TRBJ2-7 better, so the J call may be wrong. Germline CDR1 reads LNHDA; CDR2 reads SQIVND (reference sequence). This CDR3 spans 13 amino acids. The CDR3 protein is CASRVGGGGEQYF. The CDR3 DNA follows: TGTGCCAGCAGGGTAGGTGGGGGAGGGGAGCAGTACTTC.

This clonotype was seen ten or more times. The chain combines TRBV10-3 with TRBJ2-1; TRBD2 aligns across 10 bases. Germline CDR1 ENHRY, CDR2 SYGVKD. Trimming cost V 7 bases and J 6 bases; bases outside gene matches: 6. The CDR3 covers 14 residues. The CDR3 bases are TGTGCCATCAAGGGGACTAGCGCCACCAATGAGCAGTTCTTC. It encodes CAIKGTSATNEQFF.